A selection of T cell receptor beta chains follows, all from one sample in a study of T cell changes during pregnancy in multiple sclerosis. Here immunoSEQ multiplex PCR was the method, and the copy in TCRdb shows in-frame clones only, minus some. The sample records about 44,000 clones, over 75% being singletons. The sequences come from CD4+ T cells from peripheral blood mononuclear cells, collected before pregnancy. These receptors were obtained from a female donor with multiple sclerosis, enrolled in a pregnancy study. The CDR3 runs from the conserved cysteine through the conserved F or W. D genes are given only for firm matches. Clone size appears in some rows only: once, few, many, or a class for an expanded clone.

j_call clone_size cdr3_length v_call d_call cdr3_aa cdr3_nt
TRBJ1-2 . 12 TRBV7-2 . CASSFNNYGYTF TGTGCCAGCAGCTTCAATAACTATGGCTACACCTTC
TRBJ1-1 . 14 TRBV6-6 TRBD1 CASSPGTGNTEAFF TGTGCCAGCAGCCCCGGGACAGGGAACACTGAAGCTTTCTTT
TRBJ1-2 once 16 TRBV5-1 . CASSWDPGMGAYGYTF TGCGCCAGCAGCTGGGACCCAGGGATGGGGGCCTATGGCTACACCTTC
TRBJ2-3 . 19 TRBV5-1 . CASSLARGPLAEGTDTQYF TGCGCCAGCAGCTTGGCCAGGGGGCCCCTAGCGGAAGGCACAGATACGCAGTATTTT
TRBJ2-4 . 15 TRBV2 . CASQGTELAKNIQYF TGTGCCAGCCAAGGGACTGAACTAGCCAAAAACATTCAGTACTTC
TRBJ2-2 . 16 TRBV18 . CASSPQRGMGTGELFF TGTGCCAGCTCACCACAACGCGGGATGGGCACCGGGGAGCTGTTTTTT
TRBJ2-1 . 15 TRBV2 TRBD2 CASSEDTSGNNEQFF TGTGCCAGCAGTGAAGATACTAGCGGAAACAATGAGCAGTTCTTC
TRBJ1-3 . 13 TRBV2 . CAPGGDSGNTIYF TGTGCCCCCGGGGGAGACTCTGGAAACACCATATATTTT
TRBJ2-5 . 12 TRBV5-1 . CASSLTTGTQYF TGCGCCAGCAGCTTGACCACAGGGACCCAGTACTTC
TRBJ1-1 . 14 TRBV19 . CASSRGGVGTEAFF TGTGCCAGTAGTCGGGGGGGGGTCGGGACTGAAGCTTTCTTT
TRBJ2-5 . 11 TRBV19 . CASSSGETQYF TGTGCCAGTAGTTCGGGAGAGACCCAGTACTTC
TRBJ2-2 . 18 TRBV7-8 TRBD2 CASSLRTSGGHNTGELFF TGTGCCAGCAGCCTAAGGACTAGCGGGGGCCATAACACCGGGGAGCTGTTTTTT
TRBJ2-7 . 14 TRBV18 TRBD1 CASSPDRDPWEQYF TGTGCCAGCTCCCCGGACAGGGATCCGTGGGAGCAGTACTTC
TRBJ1-6 . 16 TRBV7-9 . CASSLIRGSGNSPLHF TGTGCCAGCAGCTTGATCAGGGGTAGTGGTAATTCACCCCTCCACTTT
TRBJ2-7 . 14 TRBV18 TRBD2 CASSPTGLAGEQYF TGTGCCAGCTCACCAACGGGACTAGCAGGGGAGCAGTACTTC
TRBJ1-2 . 13 TRBV14 . CASSPKVGGGYTF TGTGCCAGCAGCCCCAAGGTGGGAGGTGGCTACACCTTC
TRBJ2-7 . 15 TRBV27 TRBD1 CASSSGRTGSYEQYF TGTGCCAGCAGTTCAGGACGGACAGGGTCCTACGAGCAGTACTTC
TRBJ1-1 . 15 TRBV7-9 . CASSLALTRNTEAFF TGTGCCAGCAGCTTAGCCCTGACAAGAAACACTGAAGCTTTCTTT
TRBJ1-5 . 15 TRBV30 . CAWSDLQGRDQPQHF TGTGCCTGGAGTGACTTGCAGGGGAGGGATCAGCCCCAGCATTTT
TRBJ2-1 . 16 TRBV19 TRBD2 CASSIGRLAGYNEQFF TGTGCCAGTAGTATAGGCCGACTAGCGGGTTACAATGAGCAGTTCTTC
TRBJ2-3 . 15 TRBV13 TRBD2 CASSYSGGGGDTQYF TGTGCCAGCAGCTATAGCGGGGGGGGAGGAGATACGCAGTATTTT
TRBJ1-2 once 16 TRBV27 TRBD1 CASSTGQGRWANGYTF TGTGCCAGCTCAACGGGACAGGGGCGTTGGGCGAATGGCTACACCTTC
TRBJ2-6 . 12 TRBV7-2 . CASSPGANVLTF TGTGCCAGCAGCCCAGGGGCCAACGTCCTGACTTTC
TRBJ1-1 . 15 TRBV9 . CASSPRGTLNTEAFF TGTGCCAGCAGCCCAAGGGGGACATTGAACACTGAAGCTTTCTTT
TRBJ2-7 . 15 TRBV28 TRBD2 CASSPGTSGSHEQYF TGTGCCAGCAGCCCCGGGACTAGCGGGAGCCACGAGCAGTACTTC
TRBJ1-1 once 14 TRBV2 . CASMREQGTFEAFF TGTGCCAGCATGAGAGAGCAGGGGACCTTTGAAGCTTTCTTT
TRBJ1-1 . 14 TRBV7-2 . CASSLERGLAEAFF TGTGCCAGCAGCTTAGAGAGAGGGCTGGCTGAAGCTTTCTTT
TRBJ1-2 . 19 TRBV27 TRBD1 CASRKLGTGGYPGAYGYTF TGTGCCAGCAGGAAATTAGGGACAGGGGGTTACCCTGGCGCCTATGGCTACACCTTC